A selection of T cell receptor beta chains follows, all from one sample in a study of T cell responses to AZD1222 COVID-19 vaccine. The repertoire was sequenced with immunoSEQ multiplex PCR; TCRdb's copy has only in-frame clones and lacks some. In the table there are roughly 120,000 clones, 88% of which are singletons. Specimen: peripheral blood, collected on day 0 of AZD1222 vaccination. These receptors all stem from an adult in good health. Each CDR3 is given with its conserved first and last residue. Each record gives: V gene, J gene, CDR3 length, D gene, clone size, CDR3 DNA, CDR3 protein. D genes are given only for firm matches. Some rows have no size entry. The others give once, few or many, or a class for an expanded clone.

>TRBV19|TRBJ2-1|19|TRBD2|.
TGTGCCAGTAGTCCCCGCCTAGCGGGGGGCGGAAGCTCCTACAATGAGCAGTTCTTC
CASSPRLAGGGSSYNEQFF
>TRBV11-2|TRBJ1-6|17|.|.
TGTGCCAGCAGCCTCCAAACGACTAAGCTCGATAATTCACCCCTCCACTTT
CASSLQTTKLDNSPLHF
>TRBV12-3/TRBV12-4|TRBJ2-7|13|.|.
TGTGCCAGCAGTTGGTGGGATTCCTACGAGCAGTACTTC
CASSWWDSYEQYF
>TRBV3-1/TRBV3-2|TRBJ1-6|14|.|.
TGTGCCAGCAGCCAAGTTTTCATAGTTCGACCCCTCCACTTT
CASSQVFIVRPLHF
>TRBV10-3|TRBJ1-4|14|.|.
TGTGCCATCAGGGGGGACGGGGCCGATGAAAAACTGTTTTTT
CAIRGDGADEKLFF
>TRBV5-1|TRBJ2-1|15|.|.
TGCGCCAGCAGCTTGGACGGGAGCTCCTACAATGAGCAGTTCTTC
CASSLDGSSYNEQFF
>TRBV30|TRBJ2-5|13|.|.
TGTGCCTGGAGCTCAATCTATCCAGAGACCCAGTACTTC
CAWSSIYPETQYF
>TRBV12-3/TRBV12-4|TRBJ1-2|12|.|.
TGTGCCAGCAGCAGGGGCTCCTATGGCTACACCTTC
CASSRGSYGYTF
>TRBV4-1|TRBJ1-2|15|.|few
TGCGCCAGCAGCCAAGATGGAGACAGGAACTATGGCTACACCTTC
CASSQDGDRNYGYTF
>TRBV27|TRBJ1-5|14|.|.
TGTGCCAGCCAACGGGGAAGGGGCAATCAGCCCCAGCATTTT
CASQRGRGNQPQHF
>TRBV11-2|TRBJ1-1|12|.|.
TGTGCCAGCAGCTTAGAATTCGGTGAAGCTTTCTTT
CASSLEFGEAFF
>TRBV7-5|TRBJ2-2|14|.|.
TGTGGCCCCCGGAGGGGGGGAGAGACCGGGGAGCTGTTTTTT
CGPRRGGETGELFF
>TRBV5-4|TRBJ1-2|16|TRBD1|.
TGTGCCAGCAGCTCCCCCGGGACAGGGGATGTCGGTGGCTACACCTTC
CASSSPGTGDVGGYTF
>TRBV7-8|TRBJ1-6|15|.|.
TGTGCCAGCAGCTTAGGGCTCGACAAGAATTCACCCCTCCACTTT
CASSLGLDKNSPLHF
>TRBV6-5|TRBJ2-7|13|.|.
TGTGCCAGCAGTACCCTGGGCGGGGAGAAGCAGTACTTC
CASSTLGGEKQYF
>TRBV11-2|TRBJ1-5|14|.|.
TGTGCCAGCAGCTTAGAAAGCCTGAATCAGCCCCAGCATTTT
CASSLESLNQPQHF
>TRBV5-1|TRBJ2-2|15|.|.
TGCGCCAGCAGCTTGGATAGGGCGGACACCGGGGAGCTGTTTTTT
CASSLDRADTGELFF
>TRBV30|TRBJ1-5|14|.|.
TGTGCCTGGAGAAGCAGAGTAGGCAATCAGCCCCAGCATTTT
CAWRSRVGNQPQHF
>TRBV18|TRBJ1-5|16|.|.
TGTGCCAGCTCACCATGGGAGAGGGGGAACAATCAGCCCCAGCATTTT
CASSPWERGNNQPQHF
>TRBV3-1/TRBV3-2|TRBJ2-7|14|TRBD1|.
TGTGCCAGCAGCCTACCGGGACAGGCCACTGAGCAGTACTTC
CASSLPGQATEQYF
>TRBV6-5|TRBJ2-5|14|.|.
TGTGCCAGCAACTTTTACGGCCGTGGAGAGACCCAGTACTTC
CASNFYGRGETQYF
>TRBV7-6|TRBJ2-2|18|TRBD2|.
TGTGCCAGCAGCTCCTGGACTAGCGGGGGGGCGAGCACCGGGGAGCTGTTTTTT
CASSSWTSGGASTGELFF